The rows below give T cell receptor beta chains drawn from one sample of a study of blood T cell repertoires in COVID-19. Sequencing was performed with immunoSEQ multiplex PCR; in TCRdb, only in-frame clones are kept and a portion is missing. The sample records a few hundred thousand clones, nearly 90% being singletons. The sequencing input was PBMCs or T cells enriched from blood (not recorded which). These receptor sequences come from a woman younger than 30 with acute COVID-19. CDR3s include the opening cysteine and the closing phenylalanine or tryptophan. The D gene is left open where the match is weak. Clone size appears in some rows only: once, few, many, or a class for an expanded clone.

CDR3 protein: CASSQDEYEMTWGTDTQYF; CDR3 DNA: TGCGCCAGCAGCCAAGATGAGTACGAAATGACATGGGGCACAGATACGCAGTATTTT; J gene: TRBJ2-3; clone size: NA; D gene: NA; V gene: TRBV4-1
CDR3 protein: CASSAFGTGGFATNEKLFF; CDR3 DNA: TGTGCCAGCAGTGCCTTTGGGACAGGGGGTTTCGCAACTAATGAAAAACTGTTTTTT; J gene: TRBJ1-4; clone size: NA; D gene: TRBD1; V gene: TRBV2
CDR3 protein: CASSAGRLNTEAFF; CDR3 DNA: TGTGCCAGTAGCGCGGGGCGCTTGAACACTGAAGCTTTCTTT; J gene: TRBJ1-1; clone size: once; D gene: NA; V gene: TRBV19
CDR3 protein: CASSVATGSFYEQYF; CDR3 DNA: TGTGCCAGCAGCGTAGCTACAGGGAGCTTCTACGAGCAGTACTTC; J gene: TRBJ2-7; clone size: NA; D gene: NA; V gene: TRBV9
CDR3 protein: CASSVDRGHYGYTF; CDR3 DNA: TGTGCCAGCAGCGTGGACAGGGGCCACTATGGCTACACCTTC; J gene: TRBJ1-2; clone size: NA; D gene: TRBD1; V gene: TRBV9
CDR3 protein: CAWSVRQGTDTQYF; CDR3 DNA: TGTGCCTGGAGTGTACGACAGGGAACAGATACGCAGTATTTT; J gene: TRBJ2-3; clone size: NA; D gene: TRBD1; V gene: TRBV30
CDR3 protein: CASSQNQGDSSYEQYF; CDR3 DNA: TGTGCCAGCAGCCAAAACCAGGGGGACAGCTCCTACGAGCAGTACTTC; J gene: TRBJ2-7; clone size: NA; D gene: TRBD1; V gene: TRBV4-2
CDR3 protein: CASSVIQENTEAFF; CDR3 DNA: TGTGCCAGCAGCGTAATACAGGAGAACACTGAAGCTTTCTTT; J gene: TRBJ1-1; clone size: NA; D gene: NA; V gene: TRBV9
CDR3 protein: CASSQTGTSSYEQYF; CDR3 DNA: TGCGCCAGCAGCCAAACAGGGACCAGCTCCTACGAGCAGTACTTC; J gene: TRBJ2-7; clone size: NA; D gene: NA; V gene: TRBV4-1
CDR3 protein: CASSSQQGAVGTGELFF; CDR3 DNA: TGCGCCAGCTCCTCTCAACAGGGGGCGGTGGGCACCGGGGAGCTGTTTTTT; J gene: TRBJ2-2; clone size: NA; D gene: TRBD1; V gene: TRBV5-1
CDR3 protein: CASSTGYNSPLHF; CDR3 DNA: TGTGCCAGCAGCACAGGGTATAATTCACCCCTCCACTTT; J gene: TRBJ1-6; clone size: many; D gene: NA; V gene: TRBV5-6
CDR3 protein: CASRDTGHRETQYF; CDR3 DNA: TGTGCCAGCAGAGACACGGGACACAGAGAGACCCAGTACTTC; J gene: TRBJ2-5; clone size: NA; D gene: NA; V gene: TRBV2
CDR3 protein: CASSSGQGPNQPQHF; CDR3 DNA: TGTGCCAGCAGCTCGGGACAGGGCCCCAATCAGCCCCAGCATTTT; J gene: TRBJ1-5; clone size: NA; D gene: TRBD1; V gene: TRBV7-9
CDR3 protein: CASRVRETSNRAQHF; CDR3 DNA: TGTGCCAGCAGGGTACGGGAGACTAGCAATAGAGCCCAGCATTTT; J gene: TRBJ1-5; clone size: NA; D gene: NA; V gene: TRBV28
CDR3 protein: CAISEGLFLNEQFF; CDR3 DNA: TGTGCCATCAGTGAGGGACTTTTTCTCAATGAGCAGTTCTTC; J gene: TRBJ2-1; clone size: NA; D gene: NA; V gene: TRBV10-3
CDR3 protein: CAISGRGQGKRVFF; CDR3 DNA: TGTGCCATCAGCGGTAGGGGACAGGGAAAAAGGGTGTTTTTT; J gene: TRBJ1-4; clone size: NA; D gene: TRBD1; V gene: TRBV10-3
CDR3 protein: CASSIDRGSGANVLTF; CDR3 DNA: TGTGCCAGTAGTATAGACAGGGGGTCTGGGGCCAACGTCCTGACTTTC; J gene: TRBJ2-6; clone size: NA; D gene: TRBD1; V gene: TRBV19
CDR3 protein: CASSLQGVAYNEQFF; CDR3 DNA: TGTGCCAGCAGCTTACAGGGGGTCGCCTACAATGAGCAGTTCTTC; J gene: TRBJ2-1; clone size: NA; D gene: TRBD1; V gene: TRBV7-8
CDR3 protein: CASSDRGNTEAFF; CDR3 DNA: TGCGCCAGCAGCGACAGGGGGAACACTGAAGCTTTCTTT; J gene: TRBJ1-1; clone size: NA; D gene: TRBD1; V gene: TRBV5-1
CDR3 protein: CASSLWGLAGGPGELFF; CDR3 DNA: TGTGCCAGCAGTTTATGGGGACTAGCGGGAGGGCCCGGGGAGCTGTTTTTT; J gene: TRBJ2-2; clone size: NA; D gene: TRBD2; V gene: TRBV28
CDR3 protein: CASSQVVTYSGANVLTF; CDR3 DNA: TGCGCCAGCAGCCAAGTAGTTACTTACTCTGGGGCCAACGTCCTGACTTTC; J gene: TRBJ2-6; clone size: NA; D gene: NA; V gene: TRBV4-3
CDR3 protein: CASRRQPSYEQYF; CDR3 DNA: TGTGCCAGCAGAAGACAGCCCTCCTACGAGCAGTACTTC; J gene: TRBJ2-7; clone size: NA; D gene: NA; V gene: TRBV6-5
CDR3 protein: CASSLLAVNYNEQFF; CDR3 DNA: TGCGCCAGCAGCTTGTTGGCGGTCAACTACAATGAGCAGTTCTTC; J gene: TRBJ2-1; clone size: NA; D gene: NA; V gene: TRBV5-1
CDR3 protein: CASSTGTGGLAGELFF; CDR3 DNA: TGTGCCAGTAGTACAGGGACAGGGGGCCTTGCCGGGGAGCTGTTTTTT; J gene: TRBJ2-2; clone size: NA; D gene: TRBD1; V gene: TRBV19
CDR3 protein: CASSLAGETDTQYF; CDR3 DNA: TGTGCCAGCAGCTTAGCGGGAGAGACAGATACGCAGTATTTT; J gene: TRBJ2-3; clone size: NA; D gene: NA; V gene: TRBV11-2
CDR3 protein: CASSIDEPLKEKLFF; CDR3 DNA: TGTGCCAGTAGTATTGATGAGCCTCTCAAGGAAAAACTGTTTTTT; J gene: TRBJ1-4; clone size: NA; D gene: NA; V gene: TRBV19
CDR3 protein: CASSLGLGGGKSYGYTF; CDR3 DNA: TGTGCCAGCAGCTTAGGCCTAGGGGGAGGGAAATCCTATGGCTACACCTTC; J gene: TRBJ1-2; clone size: NA; D gene: NA; V gene: TRBV7-9
CDR3 protein: CAISSSGTGNEQFF; CDR3 DNA: TGTGCCATCAGCTCCTCCGGGACAGGGAACGAGCAGTTCTTC; J gene: TRBJ2-1; clone size: NA; D gene: TRBD1; V gene: TRBV10-3
CDR3 protein: CASSLTGTGGSGGDEQYF; CDR3 DNA: TGTGCCAGCAGTTTAACCGGGACAGGTGGTAGCGGGGGGGACGAGCAGTACTTC; J gene: TRBJ2-7; clone size: NA; D gene: TRBD2; V gene: TRBV27
CDR3 protein: CASTREDYNEQFF; CDR3 DNA: TGTGCCAGCACGCGGGAGGACTACAATGAGCAGTTCTTC; J gene: TRBJ2-1; clone size: NA; D gene: TRBD2; V gene: TRBV9
CDR3 protein: CASSNPGTGSYEQYF; CDR3 DNA: TGTGCCAGTAGTAACCCCGGGACAGGGTCGTACGAGCAGTACTTC; J gene: TRBJ2-7; clone size: NA; D gene: TRBD1; V gene: TRBV19
CDR3 protein: CASSGVTSGITDTQYF; CDR3 DNA: TGTGCCAGCAGTGGTGTAACTAGCGGGATCACAGATACGCAGTATTTT; J gene: TRBJ2-3; clone size: few; D gene: TRBD2; V gene: TRBV6-1
CDR3 protein: CASSQDGRGPTDTQYF; CDR3 DNA: TGCGCCAGCAGCCAAGATGGAAGGGGTCCCACAGATACGCAGTATTTT; J gene: TRBJ2-3; clone size: NA; D gene: NA; V gene: TRBV4-3
CDR3 protein: CASSAGTGYQETQYF; CDR3 DNA: TGTGCCAGCAGTGCCGGGACAGGGTACCAAGAGACCCAGTACTTC; J gene: TRBJ2-5; clone size: once; D gene: TRBD1; V gene: TRBV2
CDR3 protein: CASSGLEAGPNSPLHF; CDR3 DNA: TGCGCCAGCAGTGGTCTGGAGGCAGGCCCAAATTCACCCCTCCACTTT; J gene: TRBJ1-6; clone size: NA; D gene: NA; V gene: TRBV5-1
CDR3 protein: CASSNNQRYEQYF; CDR3 DNA: TGTGCCAGCAGCAACAACCAGCGATACGAGCAGTACTTC; J gene: TRBJ2-7; clone size: NA; D gene: NA; V gene: TRBV6-5
CDR3 protein: CASSPAGNRDQYMYEQYF; CDR3 DNA: TGCGCCAGCAGCCCAGCGGGGAACAGAGACCAGTATATGTACGAGCAGTACTTC; J gene: TRBJ2-7; clone size: NA; D gene: TRBD2; V gene: TRBV5-1